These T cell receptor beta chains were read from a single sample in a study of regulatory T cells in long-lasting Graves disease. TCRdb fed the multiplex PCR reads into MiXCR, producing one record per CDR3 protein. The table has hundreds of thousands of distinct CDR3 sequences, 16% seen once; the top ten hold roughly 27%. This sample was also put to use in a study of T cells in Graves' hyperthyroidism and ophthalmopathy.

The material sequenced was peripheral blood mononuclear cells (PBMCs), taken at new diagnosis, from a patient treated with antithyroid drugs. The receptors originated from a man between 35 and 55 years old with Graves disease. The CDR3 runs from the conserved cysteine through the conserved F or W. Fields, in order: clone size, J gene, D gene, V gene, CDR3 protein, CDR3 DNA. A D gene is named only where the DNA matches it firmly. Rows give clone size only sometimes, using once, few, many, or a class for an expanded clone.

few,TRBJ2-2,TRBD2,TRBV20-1,CSAPPSGGALVGELFF,TGCAGTGCTCCACCTAGCGGGGGGGCCTTGGTTGGGGAGCTGTTTTTT
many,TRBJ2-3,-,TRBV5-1,CASSLNSWADTQYF,TGCGCCAGCAGCTTGAACTCTTGGGCAGATACGCAGTATTTT
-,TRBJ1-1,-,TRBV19,CASSLTSDSTEAFF,TGTGCCAGTAGTCTAACCTCGGACAGCACTGAAGCTTTCTTT
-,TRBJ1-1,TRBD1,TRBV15,CATSRDGTGGGGTEAFF,TGTGCCACCAGCAGAGATGGGACAGGGGGCGGAGGGACTGAAGCTTTCTTT
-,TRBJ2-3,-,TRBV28,CASSLRSEKQYF,TGTGCCAGCAGTCTACGATCGGAGAAACAGTATTTT
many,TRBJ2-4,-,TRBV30,CAWSKGSQNIQYF,TGTGCCTGGAGTAAGGGTAGCCAAAACATTCAGTACTTC
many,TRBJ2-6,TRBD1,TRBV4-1,CASSRQGLLLGANVLTF,TGCGCCAGCAGCCGACAGGGCCTTTTGCTTGGGGCCAACGTCCTGACTTTC
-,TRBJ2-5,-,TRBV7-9,CASSLFGRGPETQYF,TGTGCCAGCAGCTTATTTGGCAGGGGACCAGAGACCCAGTACTTC
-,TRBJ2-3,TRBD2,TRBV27,CASSTRLAGGPTDTQYF,TGTGCCAGCAGTACTAGACTAGCGGGGGGGCCAACAGATACGCAGTATTTT
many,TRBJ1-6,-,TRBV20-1,CSARVGGRRSPLHF,TGCAGTGCTAGAGTGGGGGGTAGACGTTCACCCCTCCACTTT
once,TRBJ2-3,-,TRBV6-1,CARKEGATTDTQYF,TGTGCCAGAAAGGAGGGGGCGACCACAGATACGCAGTATTTT
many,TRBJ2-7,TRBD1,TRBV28,CASSSTGGSLKQYF,TGTGCCAGCAGTTCAACAGGGGGGTCCTTGAAGCAGTACTTC
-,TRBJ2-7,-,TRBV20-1,CSAQTGQEPYEQYF,TGCAGTGCTCAGACGGGTCAGGAGCCCTACGAGCAGTACTTC
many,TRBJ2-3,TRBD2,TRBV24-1,CATSAPRRLAGAPDTQYF,TGTGCCACCAGTGCCCCCAGGAGACTAGCGGGGGCCCCAGATACGCAGTATTTT
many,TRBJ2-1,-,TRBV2,CASSVAGNEQFF,TGTGCCAGCAGTGTCGCAGGCAATGAGCAGTTCTTC
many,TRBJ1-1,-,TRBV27,CASSFDWAHNTEAFF,TGTGCCAGCAGTTTCGACTGGGCGCATAACACTGAAGCTTTCTTT
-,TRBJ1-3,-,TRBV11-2,CASSRGLGNTIYF,TGTGCCAGCAGTCGAGGGCTTGGAAACACCATATATTTT
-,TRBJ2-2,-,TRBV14,CASSQDLGQYSGELFF,TGTGCCAGCAGCCAAGATCTTGGGCAGTATTCCGGGGAGCTGTTTTTT
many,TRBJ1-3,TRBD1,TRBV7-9,CASSTRDRGNTIYF,TGTGCCAGCAGCACCCGGGACAGAGGAAACACCATATATTTT
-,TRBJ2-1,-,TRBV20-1,CSARDDTRARNEQFF,TGCAGTGCTAGAGATGATACTCGGGCTAGAAATGAGCAGTTCTTC
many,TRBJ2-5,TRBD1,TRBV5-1,CASASTGTGLFETQYF,TGCGCCAGCGCATCAACCGGGACAGGGTTGTTCGAGACCCAGTACTTC
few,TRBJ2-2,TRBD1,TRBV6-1,CASSDDRGGTGELFF,TGTGCCAGCAGTGATGACAGGGGCGGGACCGGGGAGCTGTTTTTT
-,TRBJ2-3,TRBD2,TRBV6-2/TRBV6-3,CASSPRGGAWDTQYF,TGTGCCAGCAGTCCCCGGGGGGGGGCATGGGATACGCAGTATTTT
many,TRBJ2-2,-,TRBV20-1,CSALDKTTGELFF,TGCAGTGCCCTGGACAAGACAACCGGGGAGCTGTTTTTT
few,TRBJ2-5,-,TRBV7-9,CASSFSSQETQYF,TGTGCCAGCAGCTTCTCTAGCCAAGAGACCCAGTACTTC
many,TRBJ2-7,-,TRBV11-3,CASSPGRLRGNEQYF,TGTGCCAGCAGCCCAGGAAGGCTCCGGGGGAACGAGCAGTACTTC
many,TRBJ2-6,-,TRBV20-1,CSAQGRGSGANVLTF,TGCAGTGCCCAGGGACGGGGCTCTGGGGCCAACGTCCTGACTTTC
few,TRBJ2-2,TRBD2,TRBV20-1,CSAPGTSGGLNTGELFF,TGCAGCGCTCCCGGGACTAGCGGGGGCTTGAACACCGGGGAGCTGTTTTTT
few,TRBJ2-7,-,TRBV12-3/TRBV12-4,CASSLRTNYYEQYF,TGTGCCAGCAGTTTGAGGACTAACTACTACGAGCAGTACTTC